Listed below are T cell receptor beta chains from one sample, sequenced in a study of blood T cells in healthy people across ages. TCRdb fed the 5' RACE reads into MiXCR, producing one record per CDR3 protein. Of about 680,000 distinct CDR3 sequences listed, roughly 50% are singletons. Sequenced input: blood. These TCRs come from a woman aged 60-75 years in good health. CDR3s include the opening cysteine and the closing phenylalanine or tryptophan. Fields, in order: D gene, J gene, V gene, clone size, CDR3 length, CDR3 DNA, CDR3 protein. A D gene is named only where the DNA matches it firmly. Clone sizes are given selectively: once, few, many, or a class where the clone is expanded.

NA | TRBJ2-5 | TRBV7-2 | NA | 14 | TGTGCCAGCAGCTTTAACGGTGGGCAAGAGACCCAGTACTTC | CASSFNGGQETQYF
NA | TRBJ2-1 | TRBV10-3 | NA | 17 | TGTGCCATCAGCAAATCTCCCGGGATAGGGGGGGCGGATGAGCAGTTCTTC | CAISKSPGIGGADEQFF
NA | TRBJ2-1 | TRBV30 | NA | 10 | TGTGCCACCCATAGCGATGAGCAGTTCTTC | CATHSDEQFF
NA | TRBJ2-1 | TRBV7-3 | NA | 18 | TGTGCCAGCAGCTTAATAGGGGGGCCCCCTCGCTCCTACAATGAGCAGTTCTTC | CASSLIGGPPRSYNEQFF
NA | TRBJ2-1 | TRBV7-2 | NA | 13 | TGTGCCAGCATCTCAGGACGGTACAATGAGCAGTTCTTC | CASISGRYNEQFF
NA | TRBJ2-7 | TRBV6-5 | NA | 14 | TGTGCCAGCAGTTACTCGACTTCACCCTACGAGCAGTACTTC | CASSYSTSPYEQYF
TRBD1 | TRBJ2-6 | TRBV7-6 | few | 18 | TGTGCCAGCAGCTTGGCACAGGGGGGCCTCTCTGGGGCCAACGTCCTGACTTTC | CASSLAQGGLSGANVLTF
NA | TRBJ1-2 | TRBV4-3 | NA | 16 | TGCGCCAGCAGCCAAGTGAGTTCAGGTTCGCGCCATGGCTACACCTTC | CASSQVSSGSRHGYTF
NA | TRBJ1-2 | TRBV20-1 | NA | 15 | TGCAGTGCTAGACCCGATAGGGGGGCGAGCTATGGCTACACCTTC | CSARPDRGASYGYTF
NA | TRBJ2-7 | TRBV11-2 | NA | 14 | TGTGCCAGCAGCTTAGGAGGGGGTTTCTACGAGCAGTACTTC | CASSLGGGFYEQYF
NA | TRBJ2-7 | TRBV27 | NA | 16 | TGTGCCAGCAGTTTATCCGACTCGACACCGACCTACGAGCAGTACTTC | CASSLSDSTPTYEQYF
NA | TRBJ2-1 | TRBV7-3 | few | 16 | TGTGCCAGCAGCTTGAGTAGTAGCCCTGACTACAATGAGCAGTTCTTC | CASSLSSSPDYNEQFF
TRBD2 | TRBJ2-1 | TRBV5-1 | few | 14 | TGCGCCAGCAGCCCTCCAGCGGGAATTCATGAGCAGTTCTTC | CASSPPAGIHEQFF
NA | TRBJ1-4 | TRBV4-2 | few | 16 | TGTGCCAGCAGCCAGCGCCCCCTGAGGAGTAATGAAAAACTGTTTTTT | CASSQRPLRSNEKLFF
TRBD1 | TRBJ1-6 | TRBV7-9 | few | 15 | TGTGCCAGCAGCTCGGGACAGGGTGAGAGTTCACCCCTCCACTTT | CASSSGQGESSPLHF
NA | TRBJ1-1 | TRBV5-6 | NA | 11 | TGTGCCAGCAGCCGGGGAGTTGAAGCTTTCTTT | CASSRGVEAFF
NA | TRBJ2-7 | TRBV7-2 | NA | 13 | TGTGCCAGCAGCTTAGGAGACAGATTGGGGCAGTACTTC | CASSLGDRLGQYF
NA | TRBJ1-6 | TRBV7-2 | NA | 14 | TGTGCCAGCAGCCAAGCAGGGGCGGCTGCACCCCTCCACTTT | CASSQAGAAAPLHF
NA | TRBJ1-2 | TRBV6-6 | once | 14 | TGTGCCAGCAGTTACTCCGGGGGTTACGGTGGCTACACCTTC | CASSYSGGYGGYTF
NA | TRBJ2-6 | TRBV7-2 | many | 11 | TGTGCCAGCAGCCTCGCCAACGTCCTGACTTTC | CASSLANVLTF
NA | TRBJ1-3 | TRBV2 | NA | 15 | TGTGCCAGCAGTGAAGCTGAAGGGCTCGGAAACACCATATATTTT | CASSEAEGLGNTIYF
NA | TRBJ1-1 | TRBV5-5 | many | 15 | TGTGCCAGCAGCTGGGCTGCGAGTGTAAGCACTGAAGCTTTCTTT | CASSWAASVSTEAFF
TRBD2 | TRBJ2-7 | TRBV5-1 | NA | 15 | TGTGCCAGCAGCTCGGGACTAGCGGGAGGTAACGAGCAGTACTTC | CASSSGLAGGNEQYF
NA | TRBJ2-2 | TRBV7-2 | NA | 13 | TGTACCAGCAGCACGGACAGACTCGGGGAGCTGTTTTTT | CTSSTDRLGELFF
TRBD2 | TRBJ2-1 | TRBV20-1 | many | 15 | TGCAGTGCTAGAGCACTAGCGGGAGGGGACAATGAGCAGTTCTTC | CSARALAGGDNEQFF
NA | TRBJ2-1 | TRBV29-1 | few | 15 | TGCAGCGTGCACTTCCCTAGGACAGACCACAATGAGCAGTTCTTC | CSVHFPRTDHNEQFF
NA | TRBJ1-5 | TRBV28 | once | 16 | TGTGCCAGCAGCCAAACCCGTAAGGGAGGCAATCAGCCCCAGCATTTT | CASSQTRKGGNQPQHF
NA | TRBJ1-6 | TRBV7-8 | NA | 14 | TGTGCCAGCGGTCTGACATTAAGGGATTCACCCCTCCACTTT | CASGLTLRDSPLHF
TRBD1 | TRBJ2-1 | TRBV20-1 | NA | 14 | TGCAGTGCTATCTCCGGGACAGGGGTCAATGAGCAGTTCTTC | CSAISGTGVNEQFF
NA | TRBJ2-5 | TRBV30 | NA | 13 | TGTGCCTCAGACCGATTACGGTTGGAGACCCAGTACTTC | CASDRLRLETQYF